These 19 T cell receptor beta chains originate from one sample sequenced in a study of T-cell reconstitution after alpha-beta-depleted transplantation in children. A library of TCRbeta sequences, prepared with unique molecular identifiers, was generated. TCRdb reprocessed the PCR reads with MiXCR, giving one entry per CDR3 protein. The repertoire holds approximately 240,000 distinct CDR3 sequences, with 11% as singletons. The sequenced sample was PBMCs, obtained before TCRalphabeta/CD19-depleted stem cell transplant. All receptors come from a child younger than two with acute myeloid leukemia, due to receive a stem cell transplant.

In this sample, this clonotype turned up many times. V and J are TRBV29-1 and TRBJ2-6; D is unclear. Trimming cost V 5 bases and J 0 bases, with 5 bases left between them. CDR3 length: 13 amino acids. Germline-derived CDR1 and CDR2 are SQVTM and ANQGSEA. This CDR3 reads CSVLSSGANVLTF. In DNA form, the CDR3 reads TGCAGCGTTCTTAGCTCTGGGGCCAACGTCCTGACTTTC.

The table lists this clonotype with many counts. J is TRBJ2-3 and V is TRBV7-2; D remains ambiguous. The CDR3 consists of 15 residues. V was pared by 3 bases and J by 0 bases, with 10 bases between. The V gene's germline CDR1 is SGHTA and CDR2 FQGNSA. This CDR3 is CASSLGISSTDTQYF. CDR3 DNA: TGTGCCAGCAGCTTGGGAATTTCTAGCACAGATACGCAGTATTTT.

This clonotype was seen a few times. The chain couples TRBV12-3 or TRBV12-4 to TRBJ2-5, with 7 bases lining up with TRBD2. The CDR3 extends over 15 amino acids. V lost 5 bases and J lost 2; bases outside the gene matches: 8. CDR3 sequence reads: CASSRAAGEQETQYF. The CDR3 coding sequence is TGTGCCAGCAGTAGAGCGGCGGGGGAACAAGAGACCCAGTACTTC.

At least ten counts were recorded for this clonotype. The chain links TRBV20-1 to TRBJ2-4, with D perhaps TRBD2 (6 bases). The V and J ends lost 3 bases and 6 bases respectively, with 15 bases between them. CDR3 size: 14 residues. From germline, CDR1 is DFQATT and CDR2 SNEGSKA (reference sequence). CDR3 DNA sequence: TGCAGTGCTAGTCCGGCGGGGCGCGGAAACATTCAGTACTTC. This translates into CSASPAGRGNIQYF.

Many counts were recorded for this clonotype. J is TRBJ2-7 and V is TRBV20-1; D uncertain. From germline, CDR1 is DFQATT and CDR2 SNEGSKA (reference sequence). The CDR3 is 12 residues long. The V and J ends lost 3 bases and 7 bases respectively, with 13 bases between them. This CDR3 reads CSARNSLLEQYF. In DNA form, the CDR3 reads TGCAGTGCTAGGAATTCCCTCTTGGAGCAGTACTTC.

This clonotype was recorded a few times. CDR3 loop: CASSQDLGLAAGELFF. In DNA, the CDR3 is TGTGCCAGCAGCCAGGACCTTGGACTAGCAGCCGGGGAGCTGTTTTTT. V is TRBV3-1 and J is TRBJ2-2; 8 nucleotides match TRBD2. Germline CDR1 and CDR2: LGHDT and YNNKEL (reference sequence). V shed 3 bases, J shed 6 bases, and the junction held 9 bases outside the gene matches. The length of the CDR3 is 16 residues.

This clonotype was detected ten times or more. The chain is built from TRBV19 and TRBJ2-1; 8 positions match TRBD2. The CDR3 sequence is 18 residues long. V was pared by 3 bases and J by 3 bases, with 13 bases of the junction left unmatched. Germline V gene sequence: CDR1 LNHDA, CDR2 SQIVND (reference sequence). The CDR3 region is CASSIGYGREGLYNEQFF. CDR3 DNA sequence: TGTGCCAGTAGTATCGGGTACGGACGGGAGGGTCTCTACAATGAGCAGTTCTTC.

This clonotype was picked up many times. DNA of the CDR3: TGTGCCAGCAGTGAGGAGCGGGAGGGCCAGGTAGATACGCAGTATTTT. Translating gives CASSEEREGQVDTQYF. This chain links TRBV25-1 with TRBJ2-3; TRBD2 aligns across 10 bases. Germline V gene data show CDR1 as MGHDK and CDR2 as SYGVNS. The CDR3 spans 16 residues. V was pared by 3 bases and J by 5 bases, with 8 bases of the junction left unmatched.

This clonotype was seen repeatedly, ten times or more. The chain's CDR3 is CASSLGQGGEKLFF. CDR3 DNA sequence: TGTGCCAGCAGCCTGGGGCAGGGTGGAGAAAAACTGTTTTTT. The chain carries TRBV12-3 or TRBV12-4 and TRBJ1-4; weak D call: TRBD1 (5 bases). CDR3 size: 14 residues. Trimming cost V 6 bases and J 8 bases, with 16 bases left between them.

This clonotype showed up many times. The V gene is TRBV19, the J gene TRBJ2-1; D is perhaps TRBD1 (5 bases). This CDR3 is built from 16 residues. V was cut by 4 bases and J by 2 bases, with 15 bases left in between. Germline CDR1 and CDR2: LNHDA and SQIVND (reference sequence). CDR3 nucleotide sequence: TGTGCCAGTAGTACCCCTCTAGGGGATACCTACAATGAGCAGTTCTTC. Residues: CASSTPLGDTYNEQFF.

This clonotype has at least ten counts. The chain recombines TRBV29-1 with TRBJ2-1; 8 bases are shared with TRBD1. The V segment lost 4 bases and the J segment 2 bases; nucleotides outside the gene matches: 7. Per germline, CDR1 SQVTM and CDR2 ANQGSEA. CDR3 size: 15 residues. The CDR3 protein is CSVVSGTGPYNEQFF. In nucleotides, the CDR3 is TGCAGCGTTGTATCCGGGACAGGCCCCTACAATGAGCAGTTCTTC.

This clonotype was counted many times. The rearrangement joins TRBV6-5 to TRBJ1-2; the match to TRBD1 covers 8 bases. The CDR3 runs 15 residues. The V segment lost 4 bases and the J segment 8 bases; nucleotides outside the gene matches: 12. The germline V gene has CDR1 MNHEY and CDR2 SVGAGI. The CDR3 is CASSFSPPDRDGYTF. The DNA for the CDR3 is TGTGCCAGCAGTTTCTCGCCGCCGGACAGGGACGGCTACACCTTC.

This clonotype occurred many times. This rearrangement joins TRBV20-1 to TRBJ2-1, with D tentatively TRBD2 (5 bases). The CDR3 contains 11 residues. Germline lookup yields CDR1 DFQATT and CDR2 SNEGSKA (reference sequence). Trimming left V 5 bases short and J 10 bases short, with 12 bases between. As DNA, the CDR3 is TGCAGTGCTCTAGCCCTAGGGGAGCAGTTCTTC. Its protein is CSALALGEQFF.

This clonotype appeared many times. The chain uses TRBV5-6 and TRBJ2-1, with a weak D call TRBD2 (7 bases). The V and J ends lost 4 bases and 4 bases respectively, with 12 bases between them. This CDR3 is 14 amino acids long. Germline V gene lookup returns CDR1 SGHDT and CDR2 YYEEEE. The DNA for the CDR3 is TGTGCCAGCAGCCCTCGGGGGGCTTACAATGAGCAGTTCTTC. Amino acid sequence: CASSPRGAYNEQFF.

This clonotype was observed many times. CDR3 DNA: TGCAGTGCTAGAGATTACCTCTCTGAGCAGTTCTTC. Protein product: CSARDYLSEQFF. The chain recombines TRBV20-1 with TRBJ2-1; D unclear. CDR1 and CDR2 (germline): DFQATT, SNEGSKA (reference sequence). The V and J ends lost 0 bases and 9 bases respectively, with 9 bases between them. The CDR3 runs to 12 residues.

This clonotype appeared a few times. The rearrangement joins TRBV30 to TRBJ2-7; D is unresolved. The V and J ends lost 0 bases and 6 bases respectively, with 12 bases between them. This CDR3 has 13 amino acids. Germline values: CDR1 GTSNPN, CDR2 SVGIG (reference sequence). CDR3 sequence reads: CAWSVEPGGEQYF. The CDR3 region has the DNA TGTGCCTGGAGTGTGGAGCCAGGCGGCGAGCAGTACTTC.

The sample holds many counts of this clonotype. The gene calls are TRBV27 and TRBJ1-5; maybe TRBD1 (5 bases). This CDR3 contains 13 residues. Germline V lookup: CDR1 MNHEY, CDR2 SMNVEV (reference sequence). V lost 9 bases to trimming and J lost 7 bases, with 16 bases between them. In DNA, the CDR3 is TGTGCCAGTGGTCAGGGTGCACGGCAGCCCCAGCATTTT. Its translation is CASGQGARQPQHF.

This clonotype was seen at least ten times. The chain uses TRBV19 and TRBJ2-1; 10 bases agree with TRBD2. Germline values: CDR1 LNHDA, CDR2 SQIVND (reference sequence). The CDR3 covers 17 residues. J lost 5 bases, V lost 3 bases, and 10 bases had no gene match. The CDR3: CASSIPESGLANNEQFF. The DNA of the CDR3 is TGTGCCAGTAGTATCCCGGAGTCGGGACTAGCGAACAATGAGCAGTTCTTC.

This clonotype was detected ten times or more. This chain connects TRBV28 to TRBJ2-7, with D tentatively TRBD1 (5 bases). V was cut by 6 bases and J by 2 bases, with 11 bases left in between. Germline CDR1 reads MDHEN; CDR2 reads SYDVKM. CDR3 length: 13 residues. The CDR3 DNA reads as TGTGCCAGCAGGCTCCAGGGCCCCTACGAGCAGTACTTC. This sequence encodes CASRLQGPYEQYF.